This is a list of T cell receptor beta chains from one sample in a study of blood T cell repertoires in COVID-19. The method was immunoSEQ multiplex PCR; TCRdb's version includes in-frame clones alone and lacks a portion of them. The table has some 38,000 clones, about 82% seen once. The sequencing sample was made of peripheral blood. The receptors derive from a man aged 50-60 years with active COVID-19. Each CDR3 is given with its conserved first and last residue. Each record gives: D gene, V gene, J gene, clone size, CDR3 protein, CDR3 DNA. The D gene is left open where the match is weak. Clone size is shown for a subset of rows, as once, few, many or a class of expanded clone.

d_gene: NA; v_gene: TRBV12-3/TRBV12-4; j_gene: TRBJ1-2; abundance: NA; CDR3aa: CASGRGGYTF; CDR3nt: TGTGCCAGCGGCCGGGGTGGCTACACCTTC
d_gene: TRBD2; v_gene: TRBV19; j_gene: TRBJ2-7; abundance: NA; CDR3aa: CASSIGLASYEQYF; CDR3nt: TGTGCCAGTAGTATAGGACTAGCGTCCTACGAGCAGTACTTC
d_gene: NA; v_gene: TRBV18; j_gene: TRBJ2-7; abundance: NA; CDR3aa: CASSPLGPPYEQYF; CDR3nt: TGTGCCAGCTCACCACTTGGCCCACCCTACGAGCAGTACTTC
d_gene: NA; v_gene: TRBV7-9; j_gene: TRBJ2-1; abundance: NA; CDR3aa: CASSLGSPIYNEQFF; CDR3nt: TGTGCCAGCAGCTTAGGGTCCCCTATATACAATGAGCAGTTCTTC
d_gene: TRBD1; v_gene: TRBV28; j_gene: TRBJ2-7; abundance: medium-sized; CDR3aa: CASSSLRDRIYEQYF; CDR3nt: TGTGCCAGCAGTTCCCTCCGGGACAGGATCTACGAGCAGTACTTC
d_gene: NA; v_gene: TRBV5-6; j_gene: TRBJ2-7; abundance: NA; CDR3aa: CASSPYLSSYEQYF; CDR3nt: TGTGCCAGCAGCCCCTATTTAAGCTCCTACGAGCAGTACTTC
d_gene: NA; v_gene: TRBV7-9; j_gene: TRBJ1-6; abundance: NA; CDR3aa: CASSLDPWEYHSPLHF; CDR3nt: TGTGCCAGCAGCTTAGATCCTTGGGAGTACCATTCACCCCTCCACTTT
d_gene: TRBD1; v_gene: TRBV7-8; j_gene: TRBJ1-6; abundance: NA; CDR3aa: CASSPPRTGGAPLHF; CDR3nt: TGTGCCAGCAGCCCCCCGAGGACAGGGGGAGCACCCCTCCACTTT
d_gene: NA; v_gene: TRBV27; j_gene: TRBJ2-7; abundance: NA; CDR3aa: CASSLFGGPSYEQYF; CDR3nt: TGTGCCAGCAGTTTATTCGGGGGGCCCTCCTACGAGCAGTACTTC
d_gene: NA; v_gene: TRBV19; j_gene: TRBJ1-5; abundance: NA; CDR3aa: CASRNTGNQPQHF; CDR3nt: TGTGCCAGTAGAAACACAGGGAATCAGCCCCAGCATTTT
d_gene: TRBD1; v_gene: TRBV11-2; j_gene: TRBJ1-5; abundance: NA; CDR3aa: CASSLQQGAGQPQHF; CDR3nt: TGTGCCAGCAGCTTACAACAGGGGGCAGGTCAGCCCCAGCATTTT
d_gene: NA; v_gene: TRBV5-1; j_gene: TRBJ2-7; abundance: NA; CDR3aa: CASSFGGSYEQYF; CDR3nt: TGCGCCAGCAGCTTTGGAGGCTCCTACGAGCAGTACTTC
d_gene: NA; v_gene: TRBV12-3/TRBV12-4; j_gene: TRBJ2-7; abundance: large; CDR3aa: CASSYNYEQYF; CDR3nt: TGTGCCAGCAGTTACAACTACGAGCAGTACTTC
d_gene: TRBD1; v_gene: TRBV11-2; j_gene: TRBJ1-3; abundance: NA; CDR3aa: CASSLTGGPSYYSGNTIYF; CDR3nt: TGTGCCAGCAGCTTAACAGGGGGACCTTCTTATTACTCTGGAAACACCATATATTTT
d_gene: TRBD2; v_gene: TRBV4-1; j_gene: TRBJ2-2; abundance: NA; CDR3aa: CASSPMRGSGGLRTGELFF; CDR3nt: TGCGCCAGCAGCCCTATGCGTGGTAGCGGGGGCTTAAGGACCGGGGAGCTGTTTTTT
d_gene: NA; v_gene: TRBV5-1; j_gene: TRBJ2-5; abundance: once; CDR3aa: CASSQKETQYF; CDR3nt: TGCGCCAGCAGCCAGAAAGAGACCCAGTACTTC
d_gene: TRBD2; v_gene: TRBV27; j_gene: TRBJ2-7; abundance: NA; CDR3aa: CASSLSLAGNRYEQYF; CDR3nt: TGTGCCAGCAGTTTAAGCCTAGCGGGGAACCGCTACGAGCAGTACTTC